Shown below are 32 T cell receptor beta chains from a single sample sequenced in a study of blood T cell repertoires in COVID-19. Clones were sequenced by immunoSEQ multiplex PCR, and TCRdb holds only the in-frame ones, with some missing. The data show under 300,000 clones, with around 80% seen just once and around 1.5% held by the top ten. Sequenced input: peripheral blood. These receptors originate from a woman in her forties who had recovered from COVID-19.

The rearrangement uses TRBV3-1 (or the pseudogene TRBV3-2) and TRBJ1-2; no definite D call. V lost 1 base to trimming and J lost 0 bases, with 9 bases between them. From germline, CDR1 is LGHDT and CDR2 YNNKEL (reference sequence). CDR3 length equals 15 residues. In nucleotides, the CDR3 is TGTGCCAGCAGCCAAGTCGCTTCAGCTAACTATGGCTACACCTTC. Encoded protein: CASSQVASANYGYTF.

The CDR3 coding sequence is TGTGCCAGCTCACCTTCGGGGGGGCCCGGAGATACGCAGTATTTT. Its protein is CASSPSGGPGDTQYF. This rearrangement joins TRBV18 to TRBJ2-3; 8 bases are shared with TRBD2. The V gene end was trimmed by 3 bases and the J gene end by 5 bases; junction bases not matched to a gene: 7. Germline V gene sequence: CDR1 KGHSH, CDR2 LQKENI. CDR3 length: 15 amino acids.

This clone was seen only a few times. The chain links TRBV5-4 to TRBJ1-1; a weak D match, TRBD1 (5 bases). The germline CDR1 and CDR2 sequences are SGHNT and YYREEE (reference sequence). V lost 4 bases and J lost 5, with 12 bases in between. The CDR3 contains 13 residues. The DNA of the CDR3 is TGTGCCAGCAGCACGCTCGGGGGAACTGAAGCTTTCTTT. Translating it yields CASSTLGGTEAFF.

The chain joins TRBV3-1 (or the pseudogene TRBV3-2) to TRBJ1-3; D ambiguous. Germline CDR1 is LGHDT and CDR2 is YNNKEL (reference sequence). The CDR3 is 15 amino acids. Trimming shortened V by 2 bases and J by 0 bases, and 8 bases separated the two germline ends. The CDR3 reads CASSQQASSGNTIYF. The CDR3 region has the DNA TGTGCCAGCAGCCAACAGGCGAGCTCTGGAAACACCATATATTTT.

V gene TRBV4-2 combines with J gene TRBJ2-1; TRBD2 agrees at 11 bases. This CDR3 has 16 residues. CDR1 and CDR2 from the germline V gene are LGHNA and YNFKEQ. J gave up 7 bases and V 3 bases, and 8 bases lay outside the gene matches. This chain's CDR3 is CASSQFGTSGANEQFF. The CDR3 coding sequence is TGTGCCAGCAGCCAGTTTGGGACTAGCGGAGCTAATGAGCAGTTCTTC.

The J gene is TRBJ1-1, the V gene TRBV7-2; 8 nucleotides line up with TRBD1. The CDR3 runs to 16 residues. Germline assignment: CDR1 SGHTA and CDR2 FQGNSA. V was pared by 5 bases and J by 0 bases, with 8 bases of the junction left unmatched. CDR3 DNA sequence: TGTGCCAGCAGCCGCACAGGGGGGGGGATGAACACTGAAGCTTTCTTT. This codes for CASSRTGGGMNTEAFF.

V gene TRBV5-1 combines with J gene TRBJ2-3; no definite D call. Per the germline V gene, CDR1 is SGHRS and CDR2 is YFSETQ. The CDR3 spans 13 residues. Trimming stripped 1 base from V and 6 bases from J, with 9 bases between. The CDR3 here is CASSLNVADTQYF. CDR3 nucleotide sequence: TGCGCCAGCAGCTTGAATGTCGCGGATACGCAGTATTTT.

This sequence joins TRBV10-3 and TRBJ2-7, with 8 bases aligning to TRBD1. Trimming removed 6 bases from V and 1 base from J; junction bases left unmatched: 5. CDR1 and CDR2 from the germline V gene are ENHRY and SYGVKD. The CDR3 loop spans 14 amino acids. The CDR3 DNA reads TGTGCCATCAGGGACAGGGACACGTCCTACGAGCAGTACTTC. As protein: CAIRDRDTSYEQYF.

This clone was seen a handful of times. The chain links TRBV13 to TRBJ1-2; possible D gene TRBD1, 6 bases. This CDR3 has 12 amino acids. Trimming stripped 5 bases from V and 4 bases from J, with 8 bases between. The V gene's germline CDR1 is PRHDT and CDR2 FYEKMQ (reference sequence). The CDR3 protein is CASSDRLYGYTF. CDR3 DNA: TGTGCCAGCAGCGACAGGCTCTATGGCTACACCTTC. Based on the CDR3 plus reference TRBV13 and TRBJ1-2, the full variable domain is AAGVIQSPRHLIKEKRETATLKCYPIPRHDTVYWYQQGPGQDPQFLISFYEKMQSDKGSIPDRFSAQQFSDYHSELNMSSLELGDSALYFCASSDRLYGYTFGSGTRLTVV.

This chain links TRBV10-3 with TRBJ1-2, with D possibly TRBD1 on 6 matching bases. Trimming removed 1 base from V and 8 bases from J, with 11 bases in between. The CDR3 contains 13 residues. Germline lookup yields CDR1 ENHRY and CDR2 SYGVKD. CDR3 protein: CAISEFTGQGYTF. The DNA of the CDR3 is TGTGCCATCAGTGAGTTTACAGGGCAGGGCTACACCTTC.

The chain carries TRBV11-3 and TRBJ1-5; D is possibly TRBD1 (6 bases). The CDR3 is made up of 17 amino acids. Germline-derived CDR1 and CDR2 are SGHNT and YENEEA. V shed 4 bases and J shed 0 bases, with 16 bases lying between them. Written as DNA, the CDR3 is TGTGCCAGCAGCTCCCCAGGGGCGGAATATAGCAATCAGCCCCAGCATTTT. This sequence encodes CASSSPGAEYSNQPQHF.

The chain recombines TRBV3-1 (or the pseudogene TRBV3-2) with TRBJ2-1, with 8 bases fitting TRBD2. V was pared by 4 bases and J by 3 bases, with 5 bases of the junction left unmatched. Per germline, CDR1 LGHDT and CDR2 YNNKEL (reference sequence). There are 15 residues in the CDR3. CDR3 sequence: CASSLSGGYYNEQFF. For the CDR3, the DNA is TGTGCCAGCAGCCTCAGCGGGGGTTACTACAATGAGCAGTTCTTC.

The chain uses TRBV4-2 and TRBJ2-7, with D possibly TRBD1 on 5 matching bases. CDR1 is LGHNA and CDR2 is YNFKEQ in the germline V gene. Trimming pared 0 bases from V and 3 bases from J, leaving 12 bases between. This CDR3 comprises 15 residues. The CDR3 is CASSQEALGHYEQYF. CDR3 DNA: TGTGCCAGCAGCCAAGAGGCTTTGGGGCACTACGAGCAGTACTTC.

The V gene is TRBV30, the J gene TRBJ1-5; no reliable D call. The CDR3 is made up of 14 amino acids. CDR1 and CDR2 (germline): GTSNPN, SVGIG (reference sequence). V shed 2 bases and J shed 3 bases, with 11 bases lying between them. CDR3 in DNA: TGTGCCTGGAGTCTTGCGTTCGTCAATCAGCCCCAGCATTTT. The encoded protein is CAWSLAFVNQPQHF.

The genes are TRBV5-1 and TRBJ2-7; D may be TRBD2 (5 bases). Per germline, CDR1 SGHRS and CDR2 YFSETQ. This CDR3 is 14 amino acids long. Trimming cost V 0 bases and J 5 bases, with 12 bases left between them. CDR3 region: CASSLASGSDEQYF. CDR3 nucleotides: TGCGCCAGCAGCTTGGCCTCGGGATCCGACGAGCAGTACTTC.

The rearrangement joins TRBV7-2 to TRBJ1-1; no firm D call. V lost 5 bases, J lost 6 bases, and 16 bases lay in between. The CDR3 totals 14 residues. Per germline, CDR1 SGHTA and CDR2 FQGNSA. CDR3 sequence reads: CASSNTGIAAEAFF. As DNA, the CDR3 is TGTGCCAGCAGCAATACGGGTATCGCGGCTGAAGCTTTCTTT.

The chain combines TRBV7-2 with TRBJ1-3, with D tentatively TRBD1 (6 bases). The CDR3 extends over 18 amino acids. Germline loops: CDR1 SGHTA, CDR2 FQGNSA. V shed 5 bases and J shed 0 bases, with 20 bases lying between them. CDR3 nucleotide sequence: TGTGCCAGCAGCCCGAGCATGGTGGGGGCGTACTCTGGAAACACCATATATTTT. Translation gives CASSPSMVGAYSGNTIYF.

The gene calls are TRBV29-1 and TRBJ1-2, with D perhaps TRBD1 (6 bases). Trimming cost V 0 bases and J 4 bases, with 18 bases left between them. CDR1 and CDR2 from the germline V gene are SQVTM and ANQGSEA. This CDR3 region has 16 residues. CDR3 sequence: CSVEEESTGLSYGYTF. The DNA for the CDR3 is TGCAGCGTTGAAGAGGAGTCGACAGGCCTCTCCTATGGCTACACCTTC.

This clone was counted between two and nine times. This chain uses TRBV29-1 with TRBJ2-3, with 7 bases aligning to TRBD2. Trimming at V came to 2 bases and at J to 1 base, leaving 3 bases not matched to a gene. The CDR3 loop spans 14 amino acids. Germline V CDR1 and CDR2: SQVTM, ANQGSEA. CDR3 amino acids: CSVESGDGTDTQYF. The CDR3 DNA is TGCAGCGTTGAAAGCGGGGACGGCACAGATACGCAGTATTTT.

This chain uses TRBV18 with TRBJ1-5, with D maybe TRBD1 (5 bases). V lost 3 bases and J lost 4, with 10 bases in between. This CDR3 spans 14 amino acids. The germline gives CDR1 KGHSH, CDR2 LQKENI. Here the CDR3 reads CASSPGAENQPQHF. Written as DNA, the CDR3 is TGTGCCAGCTCACCTGGGGCAGAGAATCAGCCCCAGCATTTT.

Only a few counts were recorded for this clone. The chain uses TRBV11-3 and TRBJ1-1; D may be TRBD1 (5 bases). CDR3 size: 15 residues. Trimming left V 3 bases short and J 0 bases short, with 11 bases between. Germline loops: CDR1 SGHNT, CDR2 YENEEA. Here the CDR3 reads CASSFRQTMNTEAFF. The CDR3 nucleotides read TGTGCCAGCAGCTTCCGACAGACCATGAACACTGAAGCTTTCTTT.

This clone showed up just a few times. V is TRBV28 and J is TRBJ2-5, with TRBD1 identical over 9 bases. The CDR3 spans 15 residues. Trimming at V came to 4 bases and at J to 2 bases, leaving 5 bases not matched to a gene. CDR1 is MDHEN, CDR2 SYDVKM, per germline. The CDR3 bases are TGTGCCAGCAGTTCCCCCGACAGGGGGCAAGAGACCCAGTACTTC. Its protein product is CASSSPDRGQETQYF.

The V call is TRBV29-1, the J call TRBJ2-2; 11 nucleotides agree with TRBD1. The CDR3 runs 14 residues. Germline V lookup: CDR1 SQVTM, CDR2 ANQGSEA. V was pared by 3 bases and J by 6 bases, with 3 bases of the junction left unmatched. In DNA, the CDR3 is TGCAGCGTTGAGGGGACAGGGGGATCCGGGGAGCTGTTTTTT. Its translation: CSVEGTGGSGELFF.

The chain carries TRBV5-1 and TRBJ2-5; D uncertain. This CDR3 has 13 amino acids. The V gene's germline CDR1 is SGHRS and CDR2 YFSETQ. The V end lost 1 base, the J end lost 2 bases, and 6 bases lay between the germline ends. CDR3 protein: CASSLSQQETQYF. In DNA, the CDR3 is TGCGCCAGCAGCTTGAGTCAGCAAGAGACCCAGTACTTC.

This sequence joins TRBV12-3 or TRBV12-4 and TRBJ1-2; TRBD1 agrees at 9 bases. The CDR3 loop spans 11 amino acids. The CDR3 coding sequence is TGTGGCTCAGGACAGGGGTATGGCTACACCTTC. Its translation is CGSGQGYGYTF.

The chain has TRBV11-2 and TRBJ1-1; D is unresolved. Germline loops: CDR1 SGHAT, CDR2 FQNNGV. V was pared by 0 bases and J by 0 bases, with 11 bases between. The CDR3 spans 16 residues. CDR3 amino acids: CASSLDHPGMNTEAFF. The CDR3 DNA sequence: TGTGCCAGCAGCTTAGATCACCCGGGGATGAACACTGAAGCTTTCTTT.

The chain recombines TRBV6-5 with TRBJ2-2; 7 nucleotides line up with TRBD2. With V trimmed by 7 bases and J by 1 base, 6 bases remained unmatched. Per germline, CDR1 MNHEY and CDR2 SVGAGI. CDR3 size: 15 residues. The CDR3: CASTSGTMNTGELFF. In DNA form, the CDR3 reads TGTGCCAGCACTTCCGGGACTATGAACACCGGGGAGCTGTTTTTT.

This chain uses TRBV29-1 with TRBJ2-3, with 7 nucleotides matching TRBD1. The V gene end was trimmed by 6 bases and the J gene end by 5 bases; junction bases not matched to a gene: 8. There are 13 residues in the CDR3. CDR1 SQVTM and CDR2 ANQGSEA come from the germline V gene. The CDR3 DNA follows: TGCAGCGTCAACCTGAGGGGGCGAGATACGCAGTATTTT. It specifies CSVNLRGRDTQYF.

The J gene is TRBJ2-5, the V gene TRBV7-6; tentatively, D is TRBD1 (6 bases). CDR3 length equals 11 residues. From germline, CDR1 is SGHVS and CDR2 FNYEAQ. The V end lost 5 bases, the J end lost 9 bases, and 10 bases lay between the germline ends. CDR3 DNA sequence: TGTGCCAGCAGCACCGACAGGTCCCAGTACTTC. Protein product: CASSTDRSQYF.

This clone was found once. Other DNA sequences in the sample encode the same CDR3. This chain links TRBV28 with TRBJ1-5; D is possibly TRBD1 (5 bases). This CDR3 region has 13 residues. Germline loops: CDR1 MDHEN, CDR2 SYDVKM. V lost 4 bases and J 4 bases, leaving 8 bases between the germline ends. CDR3: CASSSGSNQPQHF. CDR3 DNA sequence: TGTGCCAGCAGTTCAGGGTCAAATCAGCCCCAGCATTTT.

The chain employs TRBV5-4 and TRBJ1-4, with D possibly matching TRBD1 (5 bases). Germline loops: CDR1 SGHNT, CDR2 YYREEE (reference sequence). The CDR3 covers 15 residues. Trimming left V 4 bases short and J 8 bases short, with 18 bases between. The CDR3 loop reads CASSMRDQDPEKLFF. DNA for the CDR3: TGTGCCAGCAGCATGCGGGACCAAGACCCGGAAAAACTGTTTTTT.

The chain employs TRBV5-1 and TRBJ1-4; D possibly corresponds to TRBD1 (6 bases). CDR1 and CDR2 (germline): SGHRS, YFSETQ. The CDR3 extends over 14 amino acids. The ends were cut back, 3 bases at V and 4 bases at J, with 10 bases in the middle. The DNA of the CDR3 is TGCGCCAGCAGCTCACAGGGAAGTAATGAAAAACTGTTTTTT. Translated: CASSSQGSNEKLFF.